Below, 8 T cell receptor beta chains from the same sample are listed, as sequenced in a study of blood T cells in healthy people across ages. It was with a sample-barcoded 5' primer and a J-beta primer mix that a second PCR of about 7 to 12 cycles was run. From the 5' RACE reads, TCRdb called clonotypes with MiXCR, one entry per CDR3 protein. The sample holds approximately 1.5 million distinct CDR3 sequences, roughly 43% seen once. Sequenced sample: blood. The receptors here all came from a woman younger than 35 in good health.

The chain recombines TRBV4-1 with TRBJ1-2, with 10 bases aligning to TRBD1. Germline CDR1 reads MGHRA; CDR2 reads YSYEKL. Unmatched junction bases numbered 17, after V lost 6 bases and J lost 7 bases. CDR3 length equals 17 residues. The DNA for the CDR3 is TGCGCCAGCAGGTACCGGGACAGGGGAGGCACAGGTCGTGGCTACACCTTC. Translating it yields CASRYRDRGGTGRGYTF.

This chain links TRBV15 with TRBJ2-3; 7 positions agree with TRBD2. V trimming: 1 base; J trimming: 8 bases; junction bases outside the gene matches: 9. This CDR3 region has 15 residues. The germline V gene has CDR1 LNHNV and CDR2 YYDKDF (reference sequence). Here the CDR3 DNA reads TGTGCCACCAGCAGAGGAGGGAGGGAGGCGTCTACGCAGTATTTT. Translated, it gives CATSRGGREASTQYF.

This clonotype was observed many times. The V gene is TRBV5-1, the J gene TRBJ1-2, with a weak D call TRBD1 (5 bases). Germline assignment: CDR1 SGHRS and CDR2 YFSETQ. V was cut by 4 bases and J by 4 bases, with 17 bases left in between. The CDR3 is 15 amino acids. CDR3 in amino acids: CASSLGQSTSYGYTF. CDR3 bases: TGCGCCAGCAGCCTAGGACAATCGACGTCCTATGGCTACACCTTC.

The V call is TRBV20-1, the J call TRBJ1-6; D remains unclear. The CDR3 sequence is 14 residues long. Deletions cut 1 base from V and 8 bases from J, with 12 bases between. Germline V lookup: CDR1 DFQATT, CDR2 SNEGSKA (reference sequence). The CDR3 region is CSARVGPSHSPLHF. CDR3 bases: TGCAGTGCTAGAGTGGGCCCTTCTCATTCACCCCTCCACTTT.

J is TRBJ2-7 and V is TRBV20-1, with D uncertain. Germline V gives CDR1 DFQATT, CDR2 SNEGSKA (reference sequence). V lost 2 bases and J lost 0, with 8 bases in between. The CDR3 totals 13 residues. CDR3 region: CSARLLSSYEQYF. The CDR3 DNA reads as TGCAGTGCTAGACTGCTCTCCTCCTACGAGCAGTACTTC.

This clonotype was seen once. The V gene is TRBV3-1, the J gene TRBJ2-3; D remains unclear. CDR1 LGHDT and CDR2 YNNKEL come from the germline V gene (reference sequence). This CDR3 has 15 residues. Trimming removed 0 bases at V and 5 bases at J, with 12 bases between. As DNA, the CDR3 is TGTGCCAGCAGCCAAGAAAGCCTTACACAAGATACGCAGTATTTT. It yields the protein CASSQESLTQDTQYF.

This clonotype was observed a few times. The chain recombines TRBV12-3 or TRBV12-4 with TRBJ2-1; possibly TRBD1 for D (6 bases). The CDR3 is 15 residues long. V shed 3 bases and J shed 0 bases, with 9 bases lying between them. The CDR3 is CASSLWGRSYNEQFF. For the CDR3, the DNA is TGTGCCAGCAGTTTGTGGGGGCGCTCCTACAATGAGCAGTTCTTC.

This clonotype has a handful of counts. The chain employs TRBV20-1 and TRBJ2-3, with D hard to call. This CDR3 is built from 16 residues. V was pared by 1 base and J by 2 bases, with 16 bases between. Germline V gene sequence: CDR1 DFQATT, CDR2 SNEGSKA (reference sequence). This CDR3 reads CSARVRGAGLTDTQYF. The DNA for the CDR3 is TGCAGTGCTAGAGTGAGAGGAGCAGGCCTCACAGATACGCAGTATTTT.